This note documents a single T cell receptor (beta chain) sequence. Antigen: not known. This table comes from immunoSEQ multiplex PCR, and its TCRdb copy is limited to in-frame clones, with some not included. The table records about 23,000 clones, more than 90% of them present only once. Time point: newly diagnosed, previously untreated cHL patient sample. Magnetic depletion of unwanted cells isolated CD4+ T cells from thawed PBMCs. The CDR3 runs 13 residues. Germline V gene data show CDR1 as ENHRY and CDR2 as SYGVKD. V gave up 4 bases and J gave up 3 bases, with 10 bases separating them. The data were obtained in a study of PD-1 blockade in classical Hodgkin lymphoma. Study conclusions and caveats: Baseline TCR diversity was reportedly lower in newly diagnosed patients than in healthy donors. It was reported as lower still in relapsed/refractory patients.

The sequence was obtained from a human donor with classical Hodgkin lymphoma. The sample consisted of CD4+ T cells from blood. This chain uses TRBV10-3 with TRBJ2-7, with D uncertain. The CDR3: CAISAQTLYEQYF. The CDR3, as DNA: TGTGCCATCAGTGCTCAAACCCTCTACGAGCAGTACTTC.